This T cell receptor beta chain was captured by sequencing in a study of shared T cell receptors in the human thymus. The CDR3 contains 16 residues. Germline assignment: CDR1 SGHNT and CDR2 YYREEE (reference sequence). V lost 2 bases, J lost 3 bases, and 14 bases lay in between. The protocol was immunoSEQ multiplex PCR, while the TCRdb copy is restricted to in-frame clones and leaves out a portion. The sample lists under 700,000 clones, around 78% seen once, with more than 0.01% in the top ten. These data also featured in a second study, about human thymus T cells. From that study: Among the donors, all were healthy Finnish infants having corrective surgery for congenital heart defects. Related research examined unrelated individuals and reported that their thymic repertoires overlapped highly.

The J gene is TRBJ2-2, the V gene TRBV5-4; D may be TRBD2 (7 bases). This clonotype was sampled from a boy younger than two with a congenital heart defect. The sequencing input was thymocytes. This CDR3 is CASSFGGGRYTGELFF. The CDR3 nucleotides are TGTGCCAGCAGCTTTGGGGGGGGGCGTTACACCGGGGAGCTGTTTTTT.